Listed here are 17 T cell receptor beta chains from one sample, sequenced in a study of CD8 T cells in Susac syndrome. cDNA came from approximately 0.5 to 1 ug RNA primed by random hexamers. One entry per CDR3 protein results from TCRdb running MiXCR on the immunoSEQ multiplex PCR reads. The table lists under 80,000 distinct CDR3 sequences, roughly 91% of them singletons. The sample consisted of CD4+ T cells from PBMCs. The source of these receptors is a human donor with Susac syndrome.

This chain joins TRBV6-4 and TRBJ2-6, with D uncertain. V was pared by 5 bases and J by 0 bases, with 5 bases between. The germline gives CDR1 MRHNA, CDR2 SNTAGT. The CDR3 extends over 14 amino acids. CDR3 DNA: TGTGCCAGCAGTTTACGCTCTGGGGCCAACGTCCTGACTTTC. Protein product: CASSLRSGANVLTF.

V gene TRBV28 combines with J gene TRBJ2-7; TRBD2 is a possible D gene (6 bases). The CDR3 loop spans 14 amino acids. V was cut by 1 base and J by 4 bases, with 11 bases left in between. CDR1 and CDR2 (germline): MDHEN, SYDVKM. The CDR3 protein is CASSLYGGIYEQYF. CDR3 DNA: TGTGCCAGCAGTTTATATGGGGGGATTTACGAGCAGTACTTC.

The chain recombines TRBV2 with TRBJ2-7; D is ambiguous. V lost 8 bases and J 6 bases, leaving 17 bases between the germline ends. The CDR3 extends over 13 amino acids. CDR1 and CDR2 (germline): SNHLY, FYNNEI. The CDR3 is CASSYERAAEQYF. CDR3 nucleotide sequence: TGTGCCAGCTCGTACGAGCGAGCCGCCGAGCAGTACTTC.

In its sample, this clonotype was seen a few times. The CDR3 loop reads CASSRTPQETQYF. The CDR3 nucleotides read TGCGCCAGCAGCCGAACCCCACAAGAGACCCAGTACTTC. This chain uses TRBV5-1 with TRBJ2-5; D unresolved. V was trimmed by 4 bases and J by 2 bases, leaving 9 bases between them. The CDR3 contains 13 residues. CDR1 and CDR2 (germline): SGHRS, YFSETQ.

This clonotype showed up just once. The genes are TRBV18 and TRBJ1-2, with D possibly being TRBD1 (5 bases). Trimming stripped 8 bases from V and 6 bases from J, with 16 bases between. The germline V gene encodes CDR1 KGHSH and CDR2 LQKENI. CDR3 size: 13 residues. CDR3 nucleotides: TGTGCCAGCCCAGGGAAGTTTCCGAATGGCTACACCTTC. This translates into CASPGKFPNGYTF.

The chain employs TRBV6-5 and TRBJ2-7, with 14 nucleotides matching TRBD2. The CDR3 contains 18 residues. J was trimmed by 7 bases and V by 0 bases; bases with no gene match: 11. The V gene's germline CDR1 is MNHEY and CDR2 SVGAGI. CDR3 in amino acids: CASSYSMPGLAGVWEQYF. CDR3 DNA: TGTGCCAGCAGTTACTCGATGCCGGGACTAGCGGGAGTATGGGAGCAGTACTTC.

The V and J genes are TRBV3-1 and TRBJ1-3; 9 bases are shared with TRBD1. This CDR3 comprises 16 residues. The germline CDR1 and CDR2 sequences are LGHDT and YNNKEL (reference sequence). V dropped 4 bases and J dropped 3; count of bases not matched to a gene: 7. CDR3 in amino acids: CASSLLQGAIGNTIYF. Written as DNA, the CDR3 is TGTGCCAGCAGCCTCCTACAGGGGGCGATTGGAAACACCATATATTTT. The complete variable domain, with remaining parts taken from reference TRBV3-1 and TRBJ1-3, reads DTAVSQTPKYLVTQMGNDKSIKCEQNLGHDTMYWYKQDSKKFLKIMFSYNNKELIINETVPNRFSPKSPDKAHLNLHINSLELGDSAVYFCASSLLQGAIGNTIYFGEGSWLTVV.

The J gene is TRBJ1-2, the V gene TRBV18; weak D call: TRBD1 (5 bases). This CDR3 comprises 16 residues. V gave up 4 bases and J gave up 6 bases, with 21 bases separating them. Per germline, CDR1 KGHSH and CDR2 LQKENI. The CDR3 loop reads CASSQLAGQRVDGYTF. The CDR3 region has the DNA TGTGCCAGCTCACAGTTAGCGGGGCAGCGAGTGGATGGCTACACCTTC.

This clonotype has a handful of counts. This chain uses TRBV25-1 with TRBJ2-4, with TRBD2 matching 8 bases. The CDR3 sequence is 14 residues long. Trimming removed 2 bases from V and 7 bases from J; junction bases left unmatched: 4. Germline CDR1 is MGHDK and CDR2 is SYGVNS. The CDR3 nucleotides read TGTGCCAGCAGTGAACGGGGGGGTGAGAACATTCAGTACTTC. It encodes CASSERGGENIQYF.

The DNA of the CDR3 is TGTGCCAGCAGTTTCGGGTGGGGGGGGCCCAAAAACATTCAGTACTTC. Protein product: CASSFGWGGPKNIQYF. The rearrangement joins TRBV27 to TRBJ2-4, with D possibly matching TRBD2 (7 bases). The CDR3 totals 16 residues. The V gene's germline CDR1 is MNHEY and CDR2 SMNVEV (reference sequence). V lost 3 bases, J lost 2 bases, and 14 bases lay in between.

This chain uses TRBV12-3 or TRBV12-4 with TRBJ2-2; D is ambiguous. This CDR3 spans 15 amino acids. The V and J ends lost 3 bases and 0 bases respectively, with 8 bases between them. The CDR3 sequence is CASSLAQPNTGELFF. The DNA for the CDR3 is TGTGCCAGCAGTTTGGCACAGCCGAACACCGGGGAGCTGTTTTTT.

This clonotype was observed a handful of times. The chain employs TRBV7-2 and TRBJ1-4; D call uncertain. This CDR3 is built from 14 residues. V lost 5 bases and J lost 8, with 15 bases in between. Germline CDR1 reads SGHTA; CDR2 reads FQGNSA. The CDR3 region has the DNA TGTGCCAGCAGCCAAGGGTCCTTGGGGGAAAAACTGTTTTTT. It translates to CASSQGSLGEKLFF. Filled out from reference TRBV7-2 and TRBJ1-4, the complete variable domain reads GAGVSQSPSNKVTEKGKDVELRCDPISGHTALYWYRQSLGQGLEFLIYFQGNSAPDKSGLPSDRFSAERTGGSVSTLTIQRTQQEDSAVYLCASSQGSLGEKLFFGSGTQLSVL.

The chain employs TRBV29-1 and TRBJ2-1, with 8 bases lining up with TRBD2. The CDR3 totals 16 residues. Germline loops: CDR1 SQVTM, CDR2 ANQGSEA. V was clipped by 2 bases and J by 5 bases; unmatched bases: 11. CDR3: CSVEFPLAATNNEQFF. The CDR3 nucleotides read TGCAGCGTTGAATTCCCACTAGCGGCCACTAACAATGAGCAGTTCTTC.

A single count supports this clonotype. V usage is TRBV7-2 and J usage is TRBJ2-5; D remains unclear. CDR1 is SGHTA and CDR2 is FQGNSA in the germline V gene. V was clipped by 5 bases and J by 2 bases, with 12 bases between them. CDR3 length: 14 amino acids. The CDR3 sequence: CASSPGFAQETQYF. CDR3 sequence (DNA): TGTGCCAGCAGCCCTGGTTTTGCTCAAGAGACCCAGTACTTC.

Here the CDR3 DNA reads TGTGCCACCAGCGGCGGGGCGGCCAAAAACATTCAGTACTTC. This sequence encodes CATSGGAAKNIQYF. This chain connects TRBV15 to TRBJ2-4, with D tentatively TRBD2 (6 bases). The CDR3 runs to 14 residues. CDR1 and CDR2 (germline): LNHNV, YYDKDF (reference sequence). The ends were cut back, 5 bases at V and 1 base at J, with 9 bases in the middle.

This chain joins TRBV6-6 and TRBJ2-1, with 11 bases lining up with TRBD2. The germline V gene has CDR1 MNHNY and CDR2 SVGAGI (reference sequence). The CDR3 extends over 15 amino acids. Unmatched junction bases numbered 5, after V lost 6 bases and J lost 4 bases. The CDR3 loop reads CASSPPSGRYNEQFF. The CDR3 DNA is TGTGCCAGCAGCCCTCCTAGCGGGAGGTACAATGAGCAGTTCTTC.

The gene calls are TRBV5-6 and TRBJ1-6; no firm D call. The CDR3 covers 15 residues. CDR1 and CDR2 from the germline V gene are SGHDT and YYEEEE. V lost 0 bases and J lost 0, with 4 bases in between. This chain's CDR3 is CASSLGSSYNSPLHF. The CDR3 DNA follows: TGTGCCAGCAGCTTGGGGAGCTCCTATAATTCACCCCTCCACTTT. The full variable domain, in which reference TRBV5-6 and TRBJ1-6 provide the parts outside the CDR3, is DAGVTQSPTHLIKTRGQQVTLRCSPKSGHDTVSWYQQALGQGPQFIFQYYEEEERQRGNFPDRFSGHQFPNYSSELNVNALLLGDSALYLCASSLGSSYNSPLHFGNGTRLTVT.